This entry is about one T cell receptor (beta chain). Sequence at one end of the junction differs from germline and may be a read error. Sequencing was performed with immunoSEQ multiplex PCR; in TCRdb, only in-frame clones are kept and a portion is missing. This repertoire shows hundreds of thousands of clones, about nine tenths found once; its top ten account for approximately 1.4%. The data belong to a study of blood T cell repertoires in COVID-19. Study background: Spain, Italy and the United States supplied samples that represented acute and convalescent COVID-19.

CDR3 length: 18 amino acids. From germline, CDR1 is SGHDT and CDR2 YYEEEE. Specimen: peripheral blood. The genes are TRBV5-6 and TRBJ2-1; 15 nucleotides match TRBD2. The origin of this receptor is a woman between 25 and 40 years old with active or convalescent COVID-19. CDR3: CASSSTGTSGRSYSEQFF. The DNA of the CDR3 is TGTGCCAGCAGCTCTACCGGGACTAGCGGGAGGAGCTACAGTGAGCAGTTCTTC. Combining the CDR3 with reference TRBV5-6 and TRBJ2-1 gives the whole variable domain DAGVTQSPTHLIKTRGQQVTLRCSPKSGHDTVSWYQQALGQGPQFIFQYYEEEERQRGNFPDRFSGHQFPNYSSELNVNALLLGDSALYLCASSSTGTSGRSYSEQFFGPGTRLTVL.